What follows is one T cell receptor (beta chain) and its context. The antigen is unknown. This specimen belongs to a study of OX40 agonist ivuxolimab in advanced cancers. Study overall: Those treated in dose escalation had hepatocellular carcinoma, melanoma, renal cell cancer or head and neck cancer. General study points: At 0.1 to 3.0 mg/kg and by week 6, clonal expansion occurred in CD4+ and CD8+ blood T cells.

Sequenced by immunoSEQ multiplex PCR; TCRdb stores in-frame clones only, minus some. This table has about 50,000 clones, around 90% appearing once. The CDR3 covers 15 residues. The V end was cut by 0 bases, the J end by 2 bases, with 12 bases between. In germline, CDR1 is SGDLS, CDR2 YYNGEE. This sequence was found in an adult with an advanced solid tumor such as melanoma, head and neck, liver or kidney cancer. Source: CD4+ or CD8+ T cells sorted from blood, taken in a trial of the OX40 agonist ivuxolimab. This chain connects TRBV9 to TRBJ2-7; a weak D match, TRBD2 (6 bases). The CDR3 nucleotides read TGTGCCAGCAGCGTAGGAGGGACTCCAGCCTACGAGCAGTACTTC. Translated: CASSVGGTPAYEQYF.